This TCR beta chain is drawn from a study of tumor and adjacent non-tumor tissue in lung cancer. Overall study results and limits: Shorter survival was associated with higher TCR diversity in tumors.

For this clonotype: Its antigen is not known. The junction and the germline gene differ at one end; a read error may be behind it.

Germline V gene lookup returns CDR1 SEHNR and CDR2 FQNEAQ (reference sequence). The CDR3 totals 18 residues. A modified ARM-PCR protocol with three rounds of nested PCR amplified TCRbeta. TCRdb re-analysed the multiplex PCR reads in MiXCR, keeping a single row per CDR3 protein. The sample comprises fewer than 90,000 distinct CDR3 sequences, roughly three quarters of which are singletons, and 21% rests with the top ten. RNA was extracted from bulk tissue without any cell sorting. The normal lung tissue was taken more than 3 cm from the tumor edge. The sequence was obtained from a woman aged 45-65 years with non-small cell lung cancer. The rearrangement links TRBV7-9 to TRBJ2-6, with TRBD1 as a possible D gene (6 bases). The sample taken for sequencing was distant non-tumor lung tissue. The CDR3 loop reads CVSSTRGTAPSGASVLTF. DNA of the CDR3: TGTGTCAGCAGCACGAGGGGGACGGCCCCCTCTGGGGCCAGCGTCCTGACTTTC.